This T cell receptor beta chain was sequenced for a study of OX40 agonist ivuxolimab in advanced cancers. Here immunoSEQ multiplex PCR was the method, and the copy in TCRdb shows in-frame clones only, minus some. The sample records around 810 clones, approximately 80% being singletons. A word on this clone: Its antigen is not known.

The ends lost 7 bases at V and 7 bases at J; junction bases unmatched: 12. There are 14 residues in the CDR3. The germline gives CDR1 SGHRS, CDR2 YFSETQ. Study-wide points: Expanded clones were, on average, more numerous in CD8+ T cells than in CD4+.

This receptor was obtained from an adult with an advanced solid tumor such as melanoma, head and neck, liver or kidney cancer. J is TRBJ1-2 and V is TRBV5-1; 8 bases are a match to TRBD1. The sample was acquired in a trial of the OX40 agonist ivuxolimab. CDR3 amino acids: CASGTGTGTIGYTF. The CDR3 nucleotides read TGCGCCAGCGGAACCGGGACAGGAACGATTGGCTACACCTTC.